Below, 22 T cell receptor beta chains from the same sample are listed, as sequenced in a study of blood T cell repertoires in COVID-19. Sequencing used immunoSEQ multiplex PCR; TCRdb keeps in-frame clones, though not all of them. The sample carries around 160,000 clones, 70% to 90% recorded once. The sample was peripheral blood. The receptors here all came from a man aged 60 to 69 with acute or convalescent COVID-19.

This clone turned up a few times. DNA of the CDR3: TGTGCCAGCAGTTTTGGGGGGGCCGGGGGTGTTAATGAAAAACTGTTTTTT. This translates into CASSFGGAGGVNEKLFF. This chain connects TRBV28 to TRBJ1-4, with D tentatively TRBD1 (6 bases). Germline CDR1 reads MDHEN; CDR2 reads SYDVKM. The CDR3 has 17 amino acids. The ends were cut back, 3 bases at V and 4 bases at J, with 18 bases in the middle.

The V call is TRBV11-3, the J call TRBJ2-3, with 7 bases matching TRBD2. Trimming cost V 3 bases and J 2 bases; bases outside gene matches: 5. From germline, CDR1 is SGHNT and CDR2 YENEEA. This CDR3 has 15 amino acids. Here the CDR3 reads CASSFGTTNTDTQYF. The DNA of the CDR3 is TGTGCCAGCAGCTTTGGGACTACCAACACAGATACGCAGTATTTT. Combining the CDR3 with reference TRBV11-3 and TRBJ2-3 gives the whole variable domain EAGVVQSPRYKIIEKKQPVAFWCNPISGHNTLYWYLQNLGQGPELLIRYENEEAVDDSQLPKDRFSAERLKGVDSTLKIQPAELGDSAVYLCASSFGTTNTDTQYFGPGTRLTVL.

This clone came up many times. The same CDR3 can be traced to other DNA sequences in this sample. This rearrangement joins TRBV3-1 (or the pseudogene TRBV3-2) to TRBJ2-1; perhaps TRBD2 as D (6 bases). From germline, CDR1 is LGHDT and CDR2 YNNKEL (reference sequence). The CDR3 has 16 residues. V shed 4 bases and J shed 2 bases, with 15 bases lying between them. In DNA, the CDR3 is TGTGCCAGCAGCCCTGGGACGGGAGATCCCTACAATGAGCAGTTCTTC. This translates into CASSPGTGDPYNEQFF.

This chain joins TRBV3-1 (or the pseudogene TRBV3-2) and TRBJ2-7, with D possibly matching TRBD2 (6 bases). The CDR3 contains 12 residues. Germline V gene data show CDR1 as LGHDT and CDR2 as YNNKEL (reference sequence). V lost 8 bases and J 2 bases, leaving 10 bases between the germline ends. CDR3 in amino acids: CASGGNPYEQYF. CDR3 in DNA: TGTGCCAGCGGAGGGAACCCCTACGAGCAGTACTTC.

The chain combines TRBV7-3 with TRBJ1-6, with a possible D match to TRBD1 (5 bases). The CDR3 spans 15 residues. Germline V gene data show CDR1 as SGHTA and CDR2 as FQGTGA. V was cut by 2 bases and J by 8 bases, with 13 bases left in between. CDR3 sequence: CASSLLGHRDSPLHF. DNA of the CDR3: TGTGCCAGCAGCTTACTAGGACACCGGGATTCACCCCTCCACTTT.

The CDR3 loop reads CASSPGHLAGVWGINNEQFF. The CDR3 region has the DNA TGTGCCAGCAGCCCCGGGCACCTAGCGGGAGTGTGGGGGATTAACAATGAGCAGTTCTTC. The genes are TRBV3-1 (or the pseudogene TRBV3-2) and TRBJ2-1; 10 bases fit TRBD2. Germline V gives CDR1 LGHDT, CDR2 YNNKEL (reference sequence). The CDR3 runs 20 residues. Trimming cost V 4 bases and J 5 bases; bases outside gene matches: 20.

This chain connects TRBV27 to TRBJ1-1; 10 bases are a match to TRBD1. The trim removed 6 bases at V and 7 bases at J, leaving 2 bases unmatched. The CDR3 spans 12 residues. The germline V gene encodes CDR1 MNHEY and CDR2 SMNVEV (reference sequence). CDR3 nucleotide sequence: TGTGCCAGCAGCCGGGACAGGGGTGAAGCTTTCTTT. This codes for CASSRDRGEAFF.

Here the CDR3 reads CASSPSRGGFDYEQYF. CDR3 nucleotides: TGTGCCAGCAGTCCCTCCAGGGGAGGGTTTGACTACGAGCAGTACTTC. The rearrangement uses TRBV28 and TRBJ2-7, with D perhaps matching TRBD2 (7 bases). V was trimmed by 5 bases and J by 3 bases, leaving 20 bases between them. CDR1 and CDR2 (germline): MDHEN, SYDVKM. This CDR3 comprises 16 residues.

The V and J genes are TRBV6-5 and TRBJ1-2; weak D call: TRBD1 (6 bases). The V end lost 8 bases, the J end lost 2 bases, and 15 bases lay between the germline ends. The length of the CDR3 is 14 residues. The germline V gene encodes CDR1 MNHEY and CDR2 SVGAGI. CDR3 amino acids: CASARGHGNYGYTF. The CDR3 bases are TGTGCCAGCGCCCGGGGACACGGAAACTATGGCTACACCTTC.

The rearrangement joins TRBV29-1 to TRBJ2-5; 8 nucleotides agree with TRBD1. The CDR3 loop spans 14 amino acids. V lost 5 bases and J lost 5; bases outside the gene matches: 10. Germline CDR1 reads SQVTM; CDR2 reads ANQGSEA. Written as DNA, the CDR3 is TGCAGCGTTATAGGTCAGGGGGCGGAGGAGACCCAGTACTTC. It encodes CSVIGQGAEETQYF.

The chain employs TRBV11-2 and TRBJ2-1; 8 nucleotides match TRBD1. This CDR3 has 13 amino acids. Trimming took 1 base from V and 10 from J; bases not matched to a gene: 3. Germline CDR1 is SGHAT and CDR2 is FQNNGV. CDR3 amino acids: CASSLAGTGEQFF. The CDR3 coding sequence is TGTGCCAGCAGCTTAGCTGGGACAGGCGAGCAGTTCTTC.

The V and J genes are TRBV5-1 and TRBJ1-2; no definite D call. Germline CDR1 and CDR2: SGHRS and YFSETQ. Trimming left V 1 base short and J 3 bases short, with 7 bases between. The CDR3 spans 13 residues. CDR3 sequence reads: CASSLFTDYGYTF. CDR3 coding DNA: TGCGCCAGCAGCTTGTTTACAGACTATGGCTACACCTTC. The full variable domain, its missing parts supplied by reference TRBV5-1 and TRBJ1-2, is KAGVTQTPRYLIKTRGQQVTLSCSPISGHRSVSWYQQTPGQGLQFLFEYFSETQRNKGNFPGRFSGRQFSNSRSEMNVSTLELGDSALYLCASSLFTDYGYTFGSGTRLTVV.

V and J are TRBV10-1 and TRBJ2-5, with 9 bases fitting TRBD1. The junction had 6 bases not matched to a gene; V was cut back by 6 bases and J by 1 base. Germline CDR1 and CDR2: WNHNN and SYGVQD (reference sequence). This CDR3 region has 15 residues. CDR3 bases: TGCGCCAGCAGCCCGGGACAGGGCCCCCAAGAGACCCAGTACTTC. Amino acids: CASSPGQGPQETQYF.

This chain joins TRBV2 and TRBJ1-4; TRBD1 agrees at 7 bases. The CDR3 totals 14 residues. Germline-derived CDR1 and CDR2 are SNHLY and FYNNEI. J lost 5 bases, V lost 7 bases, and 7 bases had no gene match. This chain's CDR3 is CASTEGQLNEKLFF. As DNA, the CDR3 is TGTGCCAGCACCGAGGGACAGTTAAATGAAAAACTGTTTTTT.

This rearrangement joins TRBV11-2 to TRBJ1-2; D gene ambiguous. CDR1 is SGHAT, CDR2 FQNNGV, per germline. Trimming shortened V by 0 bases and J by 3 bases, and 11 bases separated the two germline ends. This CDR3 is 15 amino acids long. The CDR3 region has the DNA TGTGCCAGCAGCTTAGAGCCCGGGGTTCACTATGGCTACACCTTC. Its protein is CASSLEPGVHYGYTF. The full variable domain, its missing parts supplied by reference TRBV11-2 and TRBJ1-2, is EAGVAQSPRYKIIEKRQSVAFWCNPISGHATLYWYQQILGQGPKLLIQFQNNGVVDDSQLPKDRFSAERLKGVDSTLKIQPAKLEDSAVYLCASSLEPGVHYGYTFGSGTRLTVV.

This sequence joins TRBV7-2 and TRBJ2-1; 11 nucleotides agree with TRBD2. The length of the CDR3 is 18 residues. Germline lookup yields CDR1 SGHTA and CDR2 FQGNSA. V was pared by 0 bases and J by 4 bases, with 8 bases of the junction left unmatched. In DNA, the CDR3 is TGTGCCAGCAGCTTAGCCCCAACTAGCGGGAGCTTTTACAATGAGCAGTTCTTC. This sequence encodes CASSLAPTSGSFYNEQFF.

CDR3 loop: CASRRGGQGAGGYTF. The CDR3 DNA reads TGTGCCAGCAGGCGAGGGGGACAGGGGGCGGGGGGCTACACCTTC. The chain uses TRBV27 and TRBJ1-2; 12 nucleotides agree with TRBD1. The CDR3 is made up of 15 amino acids. CDR1 and CDR2 from the germline V gene are MNHEY and SMNVEV (reference sequence). Trimming cost V 6 bases and J 8 bases; bases outside gene matches: 10.

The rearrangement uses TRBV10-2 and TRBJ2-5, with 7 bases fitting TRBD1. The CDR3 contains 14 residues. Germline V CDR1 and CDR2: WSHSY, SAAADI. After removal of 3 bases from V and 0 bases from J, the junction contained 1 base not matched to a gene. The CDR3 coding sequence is TGCGCCAGCAGTGAAGGGGGCAACCAAGAGACCCAGTACTTC. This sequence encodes CASSEGGNQETQYF.

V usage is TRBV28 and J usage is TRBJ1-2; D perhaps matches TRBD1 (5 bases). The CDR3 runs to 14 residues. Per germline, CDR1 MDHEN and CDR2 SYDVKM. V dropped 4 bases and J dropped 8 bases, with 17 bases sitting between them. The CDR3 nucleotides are TGTGCCAGCAGTTCCCCGACAGACCCCAGAGGCTACACCTTC. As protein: CASSSPTDPRGYTF.

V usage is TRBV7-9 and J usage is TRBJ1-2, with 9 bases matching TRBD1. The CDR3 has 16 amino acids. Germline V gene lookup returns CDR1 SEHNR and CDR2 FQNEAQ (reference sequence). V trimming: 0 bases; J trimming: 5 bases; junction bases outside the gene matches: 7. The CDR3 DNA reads TGTGCCAGCAGCTTAGCCCAGGGACAGGGAGGATATGGCTACACCTTC. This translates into CASSLAQGQGGYGYTF.

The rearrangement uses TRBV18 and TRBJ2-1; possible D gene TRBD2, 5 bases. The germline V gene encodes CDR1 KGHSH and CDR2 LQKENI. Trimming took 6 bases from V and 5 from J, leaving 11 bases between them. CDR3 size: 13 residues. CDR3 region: CASSSGVNNEQFF. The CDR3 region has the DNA TGTGCCAGCTCTTCCGGGGTGAACAATGAGCAGTTCTTC.

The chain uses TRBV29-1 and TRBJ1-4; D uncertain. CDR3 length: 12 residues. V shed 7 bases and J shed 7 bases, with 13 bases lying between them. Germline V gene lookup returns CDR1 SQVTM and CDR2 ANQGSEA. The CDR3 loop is CSAGATGEKLFF. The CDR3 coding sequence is TGCAGCGCTGGAGCAACGGGTGAAAAACTGTTTTTT.